These 28 T cell receptor beta chains originate from one sample sequenced in a study of cytomegalovirus exposure and HLA in healthy donors. The PCR was carried out with 60 Vbeta primers and 13 Jbeta primers. Sequencing used immunoSEQ multiplex PCR; TCRdb keeps in-frame clones, though not all of them. The data contain about 150,000 clones, approximately 80% of them singletons. The sequenced sample consisted of PBMCs. All receptors come from a male donor in good health and CMV-seropositive.

The chain combines TRBV19 with TRBJ2-1; TRBD2 agrees at 8 bases. The CDR3 consists of 15 residues. Germline values: CDR1 LNHDA, CDR2 SQIVND (reference sequence). The V gene end was trimmed by 3 bases and the J gene end by 5 bases; junction bases not matched to a gene: 6. The CDR3 nucleotides are TGTGCCAGTAGTATCCGGCGGGAGGTCGACAATGAGCAGTTCTTC. It codes for CASSIRREVDNEQFF.

The chain links TRBV18 to TRBJ2-1; 10 bases agree with TRBD2. V lost 6 bases, J lost 3 bases, and 14 bases stayed unmatched. The length of the CDR3 is 18 residues. Germline CDR1 reads KGHSH; CDR2 reads LQKENI. The CDR3 is CASSQELAGSALYNEQFF. The CDR3 DNA reads TGTGCCAGCTCCCAGGAACTAGCGGGGAGCGCCCTCTACAATGAGCAGTTCTTC.

This clone was detected only a few times. The chain carries TRBV7-2 and TRBJ2-5; 7 nucleotides agree with TRBD2. The CDR3 covers 16 residues. Trimming at V came to 2 bases and at J to 3 bases, leaving 9 bases not matched to a gene. Germline-derived CDR1 and CDR2 are SGHTA and FQGNSA. The CDR3 nucleotides are TGTGCCAGCAGCTTAACGATAGCGGGCGGAAAAGAGACCCAGTACTTC. This sequence encodes CASSLTIAGGKETQYF. Filled out from reference TRBV7-2 and TRBJ2-5, the complete variable domain reads GAGVSQSPSNKVTEKGKDVELRCDPISGHTALYWYRQSLGQGLEFLIYFQGNSAPDKSGLPSDRFSAERTGGSVSTLTIQRTQQEDSAVYLCASSLTIAGGKETQYFGPGTRLLVL.

The CDR3 here is CASSMRTDTQYF. The CDR3, as DNA: TGTGCCAGCAGTATGAGAACAGATACGCAGTATTTT. The genes are TRBV27 and TRBJ2-3, with D hard to call. The germline V and J ends were trimmed by 5 bases and 3 bases, with 6 bases remaining between them. Germline V gene sequence: CDR1 MNHEY, CDR2 SMNVEV (reference sequence). The CDR3 length is 12 residues.

The chain combines TRBV28 with TRBJ1-5; D remains ambiguous. This CDR3 spans 13 amino acids. The germline CDR1 and CDR2 sequences are MDHEN and SYDVKM. The V end was cut by 7 bases, the J end by 0 bases, with 7 bases between. The CDR3 sequence: CASTGHSNQPQHF. DNA of the CDR3: TGTGCCAGCACTGGCCATAGCAATCAGCCCCAGCATTTT.

As DNA, the CDR3 is TGCAGCGTTAATTGGGCGCTGGGTGGCTACACCTTC. Translation gives CSVNWALGGYTF. The chain has TRBV29-1 and TRBJ1-2; D not resolved. Germline V gene lookup returns CDR1 SQVTM and CDR2 ANQGSEA. Trimming removed 5 bases from V and 7 bases from J, with 14 bases in between. The CDR3 sequence is 12 residues long.

V usage is TRBV6-5 and J usage is TRBJ1-2; maybe TRBD1 (6 bases). Germline CDR1 reads MNHEY; CDR2 reads SVGAGI. Trimming took 5 bases from V and 2 from J, leaving 12 bases between them. The CDR3 has 14 amino acids. The DNA for the CDR3 is TGTGCCAGCAGTCGAGAGGGGGGGAACTATGGCTACACCTTC. The encoded protein is CASSREGGNYGYTF.

The rearrangement links TRBV9 to TRBJ2-7; the match to TRBD2 covers 7 bases. The CDR3 loop spans 15 amino acids. The V gene end was trimmed by 0 bases and the J gene end by 4 bases; junction bases not matched to a gene: 7. Germline values: CDR1 SGDLS, CDR2 YYNGEE. The CDR3 region is CASSVGSSGVYEQYF. The CDR3 nucleotides read TGTGCCAGCAGCGTAGGCTCTAGCGGAGTTTACGAGCAGTACTTC.

This chain links TRBV7-2 with TRBJ2-5; D is perhaps TRBD2 (5 bases). The better agreement between TRBJ2-7 and the DNA end casts doubt on the J call. Germline V gene lookup returns CDR1 SGHTA and CDR2 FQGNSA. This CDR3 comprises 14 residues. CDR3 DNA sequence: TGTGCCAGCAGCTTAGGGACTTTCACCTACGAGCAGTACTTC. Translated, it gives CASSLGTFTYEQYF.

The V call is TRBV10-3, the J call TRBJ2-5, with 10 bases identical to TRBD2. CDR1 ENHRY and CDR2 SYGVKD come from the germline V gene. Trimming cost V 11 bases and J 3 bases; bases outside gene matches: 18. The CDR3 covers 17 residues. In DNA form, the CDR3 reads TGTGCCGCGAGCGGAAGGCTAGCGGGAGTAATAGAAGAGACCCAGTACTTC. The encoded protein is CAASGRLAGVIEETQYF.

The chain uses TRBV27 and TRBJ2-7; D possibly corresponds to TRBD2 (6 bases). The CDR3 covers 14 residues. V was trimmed by 2 bases and J by 6 bases, leaving 14 bases between them. Germline V gives CDR1 MNHEY, CDR2 SMNVEV (reference sequence). The CDR3 coding sequence is TGTGCCAGCAGTTTAGGCAGGGCGGAGGGCGAGCAGTACTTC. It yields the protein CASSLGRAEGEQYF.

Only one count was recorded for this clone. The genes are TRBV4-1 and TRBJ1-2; D gene uncertain. Germline CDR1 reads MGHRA; CDR2 reads YSYEKL. V gave up 0 bases and J gave up 4 bases, with 9 bases separating them. The CDR3 contains 14 residues. The chain's CDR3 is CASSQETRSYGYTF. CDR3 DNA sequence: TGCGCCAGCAGCCAAGAGACACGAAGCTATGGCTACACCTTC.

The rearrangement joins TRBV6-6 to TRBJ2-7; 9 bases map to TRBD2. This CDR3 contains 16 residues. Germline V CDR1 and CDR2: MNHNY, SVGAGI (reference sequence). V was clipped by 7 bases and J by 2 bases; unmatched bases: 12. CDR3 sequence reads: CASTAGLSGRAYEQYF. In nucleotides, the CDR3 is TGTGCCAGCACCGCCGGGCTTAGCGGGAGAGCCTACGAGCAGTACTTC.

V and J are TRBV4-1 and TRBJ2-7, with D possibly being TRBD1 (6 bases). The V and J ends lost 0 bases and 2 bases respectively, with 8 bases between them. CDR3 size: 14 residues. The germline CDR1 and CDR2 sequences are MGHRA and YSYEKL. As DNA, the CDR3 is TGCGCCAGCAGCCAAGATCAGGGGCCCTACGAGCAGTACTTC. The encoded protein is CASSQDQGPYEQYF.

The chain links TRBV18 to TRBJ2-7; 11 bases fit TRBD2. The length of the CDR3 is 16 residues. With V trimmed by 5 bases and J by 2 bases, 8 bases remained unmatched. Germline CDR1 and CDR2: KGHSH and LQKENI. DNA of the CDR3: TGTGCCAGCTCATCACTAGCGGGAGATCCGACCTACGAGCAGTACTTC. It encodes CASSSLAGDPTYEQYF.

This clone has more than one count but fewer than ten. The DNA for the CDR3 is TGTGCCAGCAGTCCCAAGCAGGGCGGGAGCCCCCCCCACGATGAGCAGTTCTTC. Translation: CASSPKQGGSPPHDEQFF. V gene TRBV9 combines with J gene TRBJ2-1; 7 bases agree with TRBD2. CDR1 is SGDLS and CDR2 is YYNGEE in the germline V gene. This CDR3 spans 18 amino acids. The J segment lost 8 bases and the V segment lost 5 bases, leaving 22 bases of the junction unmatched.

Here the CDR3 DNA reads TGTGCCTGGATCCCTAGCGGGAGAAACAATGAGCAGTTCTTC. This encodes CAWIPSGRNNEQFF. The chain recombines TRBV30 with TRBJ2-1; 10 bases match TRBD2. Unmatched junction bases numbered 5, after V lost 4 bases and J lost 5 bases. The CDR3 runs to 14 residues. Germline assignment: CDR1 GTSNPN and CDR2 SVGIG (reference sequence).

The chain employs TRBV9 and TRBJ2-7; 7 positions match TRBD2. The germline V gene encodes CDR1 SGDLS and CDR2 YYNGEE. V shed 3 bases and J 5 bases; nucleotides not matched to a gene: 5. CDR3 length: 13 residues. CDR3: CASSGSGPHEQYF. The CDR3 DNA sequence: TGTGCCAGCAGCGGTAGCGGGCCCCACGAGCAGTACTTC.

The V gene is TRBV5-4, the J gene TRBJ2-7, with 7 bases lining up with TRBD1. The V segment lost 5 bases and the J segment 6 bases; nucleotides outside the gene matches: 14. The CDR3 has 15 residues. The germline CDR1 and CDR2 sequences are SGHNT and YYREEE (reference sequence). In DNA, the CDR3 is TGTGCCAGCAGACTCGCGACAGGGCAGTCCAGCGAGCAGTACTTC. This gives the protein CASRLATGQSSEQYF.

The chain carries TRBV30 and TRBJ2-3; D might be TRBD2 (5 bases). The CDR3 contains 12 residues. Trimming stripped 4 bases from V and 6 bases from J, with 11 bases between. The germline V gene encodes CDR1 GTSNPN and CDR2 SVGIG (reference sequence). This CDR3 reads CAWNPGLDTQYF. CDR3 DNA sequence: TGTGCCTGGAATCCGGGGTTGGATACGCAGTATTTT.

The J gene is TRBJ2-3, the V gene TRBV12-5, with 12 bases lining up with TRBD2. The CDR3 runs 17 residues. V lost 2 bases, J lost 2 bases, and 5 bases stayed unmatched. From germline, CDR1 is LGHNT and CDR2 FRNRAP. The CDR3 region is CASGLIRTSGITDTQYF. The DNA for the CDR3 is TGTGCTAGTGGTTTGATCCGGACTAGCGGGATCACAGATACGCAGTATTTT.

V gene TRBV5-1 combines with J gene TRBJ2-7; a weak D match, TRBD1 (6 bases). The V end lost 1 base, the J end lost 0 bases, and 8 bases lay between the germline ends. This CDR3 region has 14 residues. Germline CDR1 SGHRS, CDR2 YFSETQ. CDR3 in DNA: TGCGCCAGCAGCTTGACAGGGAACTCCTACGAGCAGTACTTC. It translates to CASSLTGNSYEQYF.

The chain combines TRBV10-2 with TRBJ2-7, with 9 bases identical to TRBD2. Germline loops: CDR1 WSHSY, CDR2 SAAADI. V shed 4 bases, J shed 4 bases, and the junction held 2 bases outside the gene matches. The CDR3 sequence is 13 residues long. The CDR3 region has the DNA TGCGCCAGCAGTGTCAGCGGGGGGTACGAGCAGTACTTC. It encodes CASSVSGGYEQYF.

V gene TRBV2 combines with J gene TRBJ2-5, with D possibly being TRBD2 (5 bases). Trimming took 6 bases from V and 5 from J, leaving 10 bases between them. The CDR3 consists of 12 residues. The germline CDR1 and CDR2 sequences are SNHLY and FYNNEI. CDR3 in amino acids: CASRGSRETQYF. The CDR3 DNA follows: TGTGCCAGCAGAGGGAGCAGGGAGACCCAGTACTTC.

This chain links TRBV7-2 with TRBJ2-3; 7 positions agree with TRBD2. CDR3 length equals 18 residues. CDR1 SGHTA and CDR2 FQGNSA come from the germline V gene. The V segment lost 1 base and the J segment 4 bases; nucleotides outside the gene matches: 14. CDR3 in DNA: TGTGCCAGCAGCTTAGTTGGGGGAGGGCCTGGTTGGGCAGATACGCAGTATTTT. This sequence encodes CASSLVGGGPGWADTQYF.

The rearrangement joins TRBV5-1 to TRBJ1-6; the D gene is possibly TRBD1 (6 bases). V was trimmed by 0 bases and J by 9 bases, leaving 16 bases between them. The CDR3 extends over 16 amino acids. The germline V gene encodes CDR1 SGHRS and CDR2 YFSETQ. CDR3 bases: TGCGCCAGCAGCTTGGGCACAGGGTATTTGGGTTCACCCCTCCACTTT. Its translation is CASSLGTGYLGSPLHF.

The gene calls are TRBV11-3 and TRBJ2-1; D possibly corresponds to TRBD2 (5 bases). CDR3 length: 13 residues. The ends were cut back, 1 base at V and 15 bases at J, with 16 bases in the middle. Per the germline V gene, CDR1 is SGHNT and CDR2 is YENEEA. This CDR3 reads CASSLGVGIGRFF. In DNA form, the CDR3 reads TGTGCCAGCAGCTTAGGAGTGGGGATAGGGAGGTTCTTC.

The rearrangement uses TRBV6-1 and TRBJ2-2, with 11 bases matching TRBD2. The CDR3 consists of 15 residues. CDR1 MNHNS and CDR2 SASEGT come from the germline V gene. V shed 6 bases and J 3 bases; nucleotides not matched to a gene: 3. The CDR3 nucleotides read TGTGCCAGCAGCGCGACTAGCGGGGACACCGGGGAGCTGTTTTTT. Residues: CASSATSGDTGELFF.